The rows below give T cell receptor beta chains drawn from one sample of a study of CD8+ T cells in alopecia areata. Clones were read by immunoSEQ multiplex PCR, and TCRdb kept only the in-frame ones, dropping some. Of roughly 150,000 clones in the sample, around 54% were seen once. Sequencing was carried out using CD4+ T cells sorted from blood. Receptors originate from a human donor in good health. CDR3s leave out the opening cysteine and the closing phenylalanine or tryptophan. D genes are given only for firm matches.

V	J	D	CDR3
TRBV9	TRBJ2-4	NA	ASSDGGDIQY
TRBV30	TRBJ1-2	NA	AWRKQGEGYT
TRBV7-3	TRBJ2-5	NA	ASSSRLNAGGETQY
TRBV7-9	TRBJ1-1	NA	ASSLKRWRDGMNTEAF
TRBV7-9	TRBJ2-6	TRBD1	ASSSWTGDSGANVLT
TRBV7-9	TRBJ1-1	NA	ASSRTDSEAF
TRBV25-1	TRBJ2-1	NA	ASSEGQLGPNEQF
TRBV6-1	TRBJ2-5	NA	ASSDAVGLGETQY
TRBV6-1	TRBJ1-4	NA	ASTPDPPGEKLF
TRBV27	TRBJ1-2	NA	ASSLSGRYGYT
TRBV25-1	TRBJ2-1	NA	ASSYDWGAADTGEQF
TRBV27	TRBJ2-7	TRBD1	ASSSGQGYEQY
TRBV29-1	TRBJ2-2	NA	SVVSRVAGELF
TRBV4-1	TRBJ1-5	NA	ASSTGAARGSNQPQH
TRBV6-5	TRBJ2-2	NA	ASSYSGSALTGELF
TRBV13	TRBJ2-1	TRBD1	ASSRIQTGAEEQF
TRBV25-1	TRBJ1-1	NA	ASRDRLNTEAF
TRBV29-1	TRBJ1-2	NA	SVDVSRGGDGYT
TRBV29-1	TRBJ2-5	TRBD1	SVETGRGLETQY
TRBV27	TRBJ2-6	NA	ASSLFTGTGANVLT
TRBV30	TRBJ1-5	TRBD1	AWSDGQGNQPQH
TRBV4-1	TRBJ2-3	NA	ASSQDRLTDTQY
TRBV10-3	TRBJ1-1	NA	AISITGYGTEAF
TRBV5-1	TRBJ2-3	TRBD2	ASRTSYTDTQY
TRBV20-1	TRBJ2-7	NA	SALRTYEQY
TRBV7-9	TRBJ1-2	NA	ASSAGQSRWGYT
TRBV6-5	TRBJ2-5	NA	ASRWDRLQETQY
TRBV30	TRBJ1-5	NA	AWSQGTHQPQH
TRBV30	TRBJ1-1	NA	AWSRQSNTEAF
TRBV30	TRBJ2-2	TRBD2	AWSIAGGTGELF
TRBV29-1	TRBJ2-1	TRBD2	SVSGTRKYNEQF
TRBV9	TRBJ2-1	NA	ASSVDNEQF
TRBV6-5	TRBJ2-7	NA	ASRIDRGYEQY
TRBV20-1	TRBJ1-5	TRBD1	SATGGQPQH
TRBV5-6	TRBJ2-7	TRBD2	ASRLSGETYEQY
TRBV7-2	TRBJ2-4	TRBD2	ASSSGLAGEAKNIQY
TRBV28	TRBJ2-1	TRBD2	ASSLTTSGSNEQF
TRBV4-1	TRBJ2-5	TRBD2	ASSLGLVEETQY
TRBV10-3	TRBJ1-4	NA	ASSGGSGEKLF
TRBV30	TRBJ2-7	NA	AWTQDTYEQY
TRBV27	TRBJ1-1	TRBD1	ASSLRPTGVSNTEAF
TRBV2	TRBJ2-1	NA	AREVNEQF
TRBV29-1	TRBJ2-1	TRBD2	SVAGTSEIVSYNEQF
TRBV29-1	TRBJ1-1	NA	SARAGGRTEAF
TRBV23-1	TRBJ2-1	NA	ASSQDNTVNEQF
TRBV7-9	TRBJ2-1	NA	ASSRRGERF
TRBV10-3	TRBJ2-3	NA	AISELVQATQY
TRBV28	TRBJ2-5	TRBD1	ASSKGQAETQY
TRBV14	TRBJ2-1	NA	ASSQSNTWRDGYNEQF
TRBV18	TRBJ2-5	TRBD1	ASSPGVGQGQETQY
TRBV2	TRBJ2-7	NA	ARSGPNSYEQY
TRBV5-6	TRBJ2-2	NA	ASSLSGPGELF